These 32 T cell receptor beta chains were sequenced from one sample in a study of T cell repertoires in cytomegalovirus infection. Their recognized antigens are unknown. TCRdb fed the reads into MiXCR, producing one record per CDR3 protein. This sample carries about 900,000 distinct CDR3 sequences, approximately 31% of them seen once, and the ten largest clones take about an eighth. Sequencing was performed on cultured CD8+ T cells from PBMCs, taken from culture after CMV antigen stimulation. All receptors derive from a human donor in good health (CMV status not recorded). Some clones in this sample may be carry-over from other donors' samples.

The chain employs TRBV7-9 and TRBJ1-4, with TRBD1 matching over 7 bases. The V segment lost 5 bases and the J segment 3 bases; nucleotides outside the gene matches: 9. This CDR3 region has 16 residues. The germline CDR1 and CDR2 sequences are SEHNR and FQNEAQ (reference sequence). CDR3 sequence reads: CASSRGTAKPNEKLFF. CDR3 nucleotides: TGTGCCAGCAGCCGCGGGACAGCTAAACCTAATGAAAAACTGTTTTTT.

This clonotype has ten or more counts. The V gene is TRBV12-3 or TRBV12-4, the J gene TRBJ2-3; maybe TRBD2 (7 bases). The CDR3 extends over 14 amino acids. With 5 bases removed from V and 5 bases from J, the gap between germline ends came to 14 bases. The CDR3 DNA sequence: TGTGCCAGCAGTCCCGGGGGAGGGGGAGATACGCAGTATTTT. This translates into CASSPGGGGDTQYF.

There are a few counts of this clonotype. This rearrangement joins TRBV27 to TRBJ2-7; D might be TRBD1 (6 bases). CDR1 is MNHEY and CDR2 is SMNVEV in the germline V gene (reference sequence). V gave up 0 bases and J gave up 5 bases, with 11 bases separating them. This CDR3 is built from 14 residues. This CDR3 is CASSLSGRGNEQYV. Here the CDR3 DNA reads TGTGCCAGCAGTTTATCAGGCAGGGGCAACGAGCAGTACGTC.

This clonotype was seen a few times. This chain uses TRBV4-1 with TRBJ1-4; 7 bases line up with TRBD1. Germline values: CDR1 MGHRA, CDR2 YSYEKL. The CDR3 covers 14 residues. The V segment lost 5 bases and the J segment 6 bases; nucleotides outside the gene matches: 6. The CDR3 spells CASSDPGQDEKLFF. CDR3 bases: TGCGCCAGCAGCGACCCTGGACAGGATGAAAAACTGTTTTTT.

A remark on this clonotype: The junction differs from germline at one of its ends, possibly a read error. V usage is TRBV4-1 and J usage is TRBJ1-1, with D possibly being TRBD1 (5 bases). CDR3 length: 14 amino acids. Germline CDR1 MGHRA, CDR2 YSYEKL. The CDR3 spells CASSQEVMGTDAFF. The CDR3 coding sequence is TGCGCCAGCAGCCAAGAAGTCATGGGGACTGACGCTTTCTTT.

The chain has TRBV28 and TRBJ2-1; perhaps TRBD1 as D (6 bases). The CDR3 has 14 amino acids. Germline CDR1 and CDR2: MDHEN and SYDVKM. V shed 6 bases and J shed 4 bases, with 13 bases lying between them. Written as DNA, the CDR3 is TGTGCCAGCAGCAGACAGGAAATATACAATGAGCAGTTCTTC. Translating gives CASSRQEIYNEQFF.

V is TRBV10-3 and J is TRBJ2-5; maybe TRBD2 (6 bases). The CDR3 contains 14 residues. CDR1 and CDR2 from the germline V gene are ENHRY and SYGVKD. V gave up 3 bases and J gave up 5 bases, with 13 bases separating them. CDR3 residues: CAISDETSWETQYF. The DNA for the CDR3 is TGTGCCATCAGTGATGAGACTAGTTGGGAGACCCAGTACTTC.

The chain carries TRBV6-1 and TRBJ1-4; tentative D call: TRBD1 (5 bases). The V gene's germline CDR1 is MNHNS and CDR2 SASEGT. This CDR3 spans 12 amino acids. Trimming cost V 7 bases and J 8 bases, with 11 bases left between them. The CDR3 DNA reads TGTGCCAGCACGGGGGTTGGAGAAAAACTGTTTTTT. Its protein is CASTGVGEKLFF.

The V gene is TRBV7-6, the J gene TRBJ2-7, with a tentative D call TRBD2 (6 bases). Germline V gene lookup returns CDR1 SGHVS and CDR2 FNYEAQ. V shed 5 bases and J shed 7 bases, with 15 bases lying between them. The CDR3 is 13 amino acids. CDR3 residues: CASSPTSFGEQYV. CDR3 nucleotide sequence: TGTGCCAGCAGCCCCACTAGCTTTGGAGAGCAGTACGTC.

This clonotype was seen at least ten times. The chain carries TRBV7-3 and TRBJ2-3; the D gene could be TRBD1 or TRBD2 (7 bases each). Germline V gene sequence: CDR1 SGHTA, CDR2 FQGTGA. CDR3 size: 18 residues. V was clipped by 5 bases and J by 0 bases, with 21 bases between them. The CDR3, as DNA: TGTGCCAGCAGCCCAGGGGGTAGGGGGGGGATTAGCACAGATACGCAGTATTTT. Translated: CASSPGGRGGISTDTQYF.

This clonotype was observed a few times. This rearrangement joins TRBV29-1 to TRBJ2-5, with D perhaps TRBD1 or TRBD2 (6 bases each). Germline V gene lookup returns CDR1 SQVTM and CDR2 ANQGSEA. The V end lost 1 base, the J end lost 2 bases, and 11 bases lay between the germline ends. The CDR3 extends over 14 amino acids. The DNA for the CDR3 is TGCAGCGTTGAAGGGAGGGGGTTACAAGAGACCCAGTACTTC. The encoded protein is CSVEGRGLQETQYF.

This clonotype was detected many times. The chain carries TRBV7-9 and TRBJ2-7; D might be TRBD1 (6 bases). CDR1 and CDR2 from the germline V gene are SEHNR and FQNEAQ (reference sequence). The CDR3 is made up of 13 amino acids. The V end lost 4 bases, the J end lost 2 bases, and 9 bases lay between the germline ends. CDR3 loop: CASSSRDTYEQYV. The CDR3 DNA sequence: TGTGCCAGCAGCTCCCGGGACACCTACGAGCAGTACGTC.

Points on this clonotype: Since a much larger clone is just one base distant, this may be a read error. CDR3 nucleotides: TGTGCCAGCAGCCCAGAGGAGTCATACAATGTGCAGTTCTTC. This encodes CASSPEESYNVQFF. The chain combines TRBV7-8 with TRBJ2-1; no clear D gene. Germline V CDR1 and CDR2: SGHVS, FQNEAQ. The CDR3 has 14 residues.

This rearrangement joins TRBV19 to TRBJ2-3; tentatively, D is TRBD1 (5 bases). CDR1 and CDR2 from the germline V gene are LNHDA and SQIVND (reference sequence). Trimming removed 3 bases from V and 4 bases from J, with 11 bases in between. This CDR3 is built from 14 residues. CDR3 amino acids: CASSIRVRADTQYF. CDR3 in DNA: TGTGCCAGTAGTATCAGGGTCCGCGCAGATACGCAGTATTTT.

This clonotype appeared a few times. The chain employs TRBV2 and TRBJ2-1; the match to TRBD2 covers 11 bases. V was pared by 6 bases and J by 2 bases, with 9 bases of the junction left unmatched. The length of the CDR3 is 17 residues. CDR1 SNHLY and CDR2 FYNNEI come from the germline V gene. The CDR3 reads CASRDLLAGGPYNEQFF. The CDR3 DNA reads TGTGCCAGCAGGGACCTTCTAGCGGGGGGCCCCTACAATGAGCAGTTCTTC.

The chain is built from TRBV6-2 or TRBV6-3 and TRBJ2-1, with TRBD2 identical over 8 bases. V shed 1 base and J 4 bases; nucleotides not matched to a gene: 9. Germline V lookup: CDR1 MNHEY, CDR2 SVGEGT. This CDR3 has 17 amino acids. This CDR3 reads CASSYLISGEIYNEQFF. CDR3 in DNA: TGTGCCAGCAGTTACTTGATTAGCGGGGAAATTTACAATGAGCAGTTCTTC.

Only a few counts were recorded for this clonotype. This chain links TRBV14 with TRBJ1-3, with TRBD1 as a possible D gene (5 bases). CDR3 length: 15 residues. V was shortened by 4 bases and J by 2 bases, with 12 bases between the two germline ends. In germline, CDR1 is SGHDN, CDR2 FVKESK. CDR3 sequence reads: CASSPGSPPGNTIYF. Written as DNA, the CDR3 is TGTGCCAGCAGCCCAGGGTCCCCCCCTGGAAACACCATATATTTT.

This clonotype was counted ten times or more. This sequence joins TRBV12-3 or TRBV12-4 and TRBJ1-2; D possibly corresponds to TRBD1 (6 bases). Trimming took off 5 bases at V and 7 bases at J, with 14 bases between the two ends. This CDR3 has 13 residues. In DNA form, the CDR3 reads TGTGCCAGCAGTCCCACGGGGGGCTCTGGCTACACCTTC. This translates into CASSPTGGSGYTF.

This clonotype was recorded at least ten times. J is TRBJ1-1 and V is TRBV7-3; D is unclear. Trimming removed 4 bases at V and 0 bases at J, with 6 bases between. The CDR3 has 13 amino acids. The germline CDR1 and CDR2 sequences are SGHTA and FQGTGA. CDR3: CASSSLMNTEAFF. The DNA for the CDR3 is TGTGCCAGCAGCTCACTGATGAACACTGAAGCTTTCTTT.

This chain joins TRBV6-2 or TRBV6-3 and TRBJ2-1, with 15 bases aligning to TRBD2. After removal of 5 bases from V and 4 bases from J, the junction contained 9 bases not matched to a gene. Germline-derived CDR1 and CDR2 are MNHEY and SVGEGT. The CDR3 contains 18 residues. The CDR3 DNA follows: TGTGCCAGCAGTGGACTAGCGGGGGGGTTTAAGGCGTACAATGAGCAGTTCTTC. Translated: CASSGLAGGFKAYNEQFF.

This sequence joins TRBV19 and TRBJ2-7, with 8 bases identical to TRBD2. The J segment lost 3 bases and the V segment lost 4 bases, leaving 11 bases of the junction unmatched. Germline V lookup: CDR1 LNHDA, CDR2 SQIVND (reference sequence). The CDR3 loop spans 16 amino acids. The CDR3 coding sequence is TGTGCCAGTAGTACCCCCCTGGCGGGGGGTCACTACGAGCAGTACTTC. It encodes CASSTPLAGGHYEQYF. The whole variable domain, filled in from reference TRBV19 and TRBJ2-7, reads DGGITQSPKYLFRKEGQNVTLSCEQNLNHDAMYWYRQDPGQGLRLIYYSQIVNDFQKGDIAEGYSVSREKKESFPLTVTSAQKNPTAFYLCASSTPLAGGHYEQYFGPGTRLTVT.

The chain is built from TRBV7-2 and TRBJ1-5, with 10 bases matching TRBD1. The ends lost 2 bases at V and 4 bases at J; junction bases unmatched: 8. The germline CDR1 and CDR2 sequences are SGHTA and FQGNSA. CDR3 size: 17 residues. CDR3 in amino acids: CASSLSVGQGYNQPQHF. Written as DNA, the CDR3 is TGTGCCAGCAGCTTATCCGTGGGACAGGGGTATAATCAGCCCCAGCATTTT. Complete variable domain (other parts from reference TRBV7-2 and TRBJ1-5): GAGVSQSPSNKVTEKGKDVELRCDPISGHTALYWYRQSLGQGLEFLIYFQGNSAPDKSGLPSDRFSAERTGGSVSTLTIQRTQQEDSAVYLCASSLSVGQGYNQPQHFGDGTRLSIL.

This clonotype was observed at least ten times. The rearrangement joins TRBV6-2 or TRBV6-3 to TRBJ2-1, with 9 nucleotides matching TRBD1. CDR3 length equals 14 residues. Losses at the gene ends were 5 bases for V and 7 bases for J; bases not matched to a gene: 6. CDR1 is MNHEY and CDR2 is SVGEGT in the germline V gene. In nucleotides, the CDR3 is TGTGCCAGCAGTAAAGGACAGGGGAGGAATGAGCAGTTCTTC. It specifies CASSKGQGRNEQFF.

This clonotype was seen a few times. V and J are TRBV27 and TRBJ2-1; tentative D call: TRBD2 (7 bases). The germline V gene encodes CDR1 MNHEY and CDR2 SMNVEV (reference sequence). CDR3 size: 16 residues. V shed 1 base and J shed 4 bases, with 14 bases lying between them. Here the CDR3 DNA reads TGTGCCAGCAGTTTATTTTCGGGGGGCTCTTACAATGAGCAGTTCTTC. Protein: CASSLFSGGSYNEQFF.

This clonotype was seen a handful of times. The chain employs TRBV12-3 or TRBV12-4 and TRBJ2-1; TRBD1 aligns across 8 bases. Trimming at V came to 3 bases and at J to 8 bases, leaving 6 bases not matched to a gene. This CDR3 has 14 amino acids. CDR3: CASSFDRGWDEQFF. CDR3 in DNA: TGTGCCAGCAGTTTTGACAGGGGATGGGATGAGCAGTTCTTC.

This sequence joins TRBV6-1 and TRBJ1-2, with 7 bases lining up with TRBD1. CDR3 size: 15 residues. Germline V gives CDR1 MNHNS, CDR2 SASEGT. The V and J ends lost 5 bases and 6 bases, in that order; junction bases with no gene match: 12. CDR3 DNA sequence: TGTGCCAGCAGTAATCTCGGACAGGAACGGAATGGCTACACCTTC. It codes for CASSNLGQERNGYTF.

Ten or more counts support this clonotype. This chain joins TRBV7-2 and TRBJ2-1; TRBD1 agrees at 9 bases. From germline, CDR1 is SGHTA and CDR2 FQGNSA. J was trimmed by 3 bases and V by 3 bases; bases with no gene match: 9. The CDR3 loop spans 17 amino acids. The CDR3 reads CASSLKLGQGIYNEQFF. The CDR3 DNA sequence: TGTGCCAGCAGCTTGAAATTAGGACAGGGGATCTACAATGAGCAGTTCTTC. The full variable domain, rest sourced from reference TRBV7-2 and TRBJ2-1, is GAGVSQSPSNKVTEKGKDVELRCDPISGHTALYWYRQSLGQGLEFLIYFQGNSAPDKSGLPSDRFSAERTGGSVSTLTIQRTQQEDSAVYLCASSLKLGQGIYNEQFFGPGTRLTVL.

The chain is built from TRBV6-2 or TRBV6-3 and TRBJ2-7; TRBD2 matches 9 bases. Germline assignment: CDR1 MNHEY and CDR2 SVGEGT. The J segment lost 0 bases and the V segment lost 10 bases, leaving 10 bases of the junction unmatched. The CDR3 totals 15 residues. As DNA, the CDR3 is TGTGCCACCGAGGGGCTAGCGGGGAGCTCCTACGAGCAGTACTTC. Translated: CATEGLAGSSYEQYF.

This clonotype was seen more than once but under ten times. It is unclear where the CDR3 begins or ends on the DNA, so no DNA is shown, and the CDR3 is as TCRdb lists it. This rearrangement joins TRBV7-5 to TRBJ1-1; TRBD1 was called by the table and not checked on the DNA. TRBV7-5 is an annotated pseudogene. The length of the CDR3 is 16 amino acids, counting both ends. The CDR3 loop is CISVSEPALRGTEAFF.

The J gene is TRBJ1-2, the V gene TRBV12-3 or TRBV12-4; 7 positions match TRBD1. The CDR3 runs 16 residues. Trimming at V came to 1 base and at J to 8 bases, leaving 13 bases not matched to a gene. CDR3 DNA sequence: TGTGCCAGCAGTTTAGTGCCCGGTCAGGGGGGGCAAGGCTACACCTTC. The encoded protein is CASSLVPGQGGQGYTF.

The chain recombines TRBV27 with TRBJ1-5; a weak D match, TRBD1 (5 bases). Germline values: CDR1 MNHEY, CDR2 SMNVEV (reference sequence). V was shortened by 2 bases and J by 9 bases, with 11 bases between the two germline ends. The CDR3 is 13 amino acids. In DNA form, the CDR3 reads TGTGCCAGCAGTTTAGGCCGGGACTGGCCCCAGCATTTT. Translation: CASSLGRDWPQHF.

In this sample, this clonotype turned up a few times. The CDR3 spells CATSDPGLAGGPNEQFF. The CDR3 nucleotides read TGTGCCACCAGTGATCCAGGACTAGCGGGGGGGCCGAATGAGCAGTTCTTC. The rearrangement links TRBV24-1 to TRBJ2-1; 15 bases fit TRBD2. The trim removed 3 bases at V and 7 bases at J, leaving 6 bases unmatched. In germline, CDR1 is KGHDR, CDR2 SFDVKD. There are 17 residues in the CDR3.